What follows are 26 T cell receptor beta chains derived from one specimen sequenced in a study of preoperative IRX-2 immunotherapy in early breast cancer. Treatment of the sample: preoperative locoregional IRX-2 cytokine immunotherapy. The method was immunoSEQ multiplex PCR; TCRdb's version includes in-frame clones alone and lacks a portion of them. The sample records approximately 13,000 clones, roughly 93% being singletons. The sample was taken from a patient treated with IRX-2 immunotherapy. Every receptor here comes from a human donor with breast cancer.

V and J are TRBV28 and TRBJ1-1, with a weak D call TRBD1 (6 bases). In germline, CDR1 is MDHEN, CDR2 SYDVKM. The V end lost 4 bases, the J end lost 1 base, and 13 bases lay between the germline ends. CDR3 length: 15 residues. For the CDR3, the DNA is TGTGCCAGCAGTTCGCCGGGGACATCGAACACTGAAGCTTTCTTT. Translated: CASSSPGTSNTEAFF.

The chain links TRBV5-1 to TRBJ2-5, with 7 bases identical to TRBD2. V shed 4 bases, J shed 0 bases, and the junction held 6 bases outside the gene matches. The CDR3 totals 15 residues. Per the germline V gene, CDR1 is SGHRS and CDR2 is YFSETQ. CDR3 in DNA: TGCGCCAGCAGCCCATTGGCGGGGGACCAAGAGACCCAGTACTTC. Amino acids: CASSPLAGDQETQYF.

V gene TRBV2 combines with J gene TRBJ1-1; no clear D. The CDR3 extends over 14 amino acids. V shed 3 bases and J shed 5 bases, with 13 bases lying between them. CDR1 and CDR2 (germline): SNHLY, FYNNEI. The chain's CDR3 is CASSDGGGSTEAFF. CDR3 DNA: TGTGCCAGCAGTGATGGTGGAGGGAGTACTGAAGCTTTCTTT.

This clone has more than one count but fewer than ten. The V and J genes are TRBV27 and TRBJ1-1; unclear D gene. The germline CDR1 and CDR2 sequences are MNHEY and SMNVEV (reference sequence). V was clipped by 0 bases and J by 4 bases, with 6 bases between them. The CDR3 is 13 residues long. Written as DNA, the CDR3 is TGTGCCAGCAGTTTATCTGGGGTCACTGAAGCTTTCTTT. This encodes CASSLSGVTEAFF.

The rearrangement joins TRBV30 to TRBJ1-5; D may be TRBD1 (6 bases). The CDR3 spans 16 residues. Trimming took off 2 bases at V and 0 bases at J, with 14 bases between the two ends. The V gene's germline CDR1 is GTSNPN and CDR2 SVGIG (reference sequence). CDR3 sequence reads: CAWSPPWDTSNQPQHF. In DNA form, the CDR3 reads TGTGCCTGGAGTCCCCCCTGGGACACTAGCAATCAGCCCCAGCATTTT.

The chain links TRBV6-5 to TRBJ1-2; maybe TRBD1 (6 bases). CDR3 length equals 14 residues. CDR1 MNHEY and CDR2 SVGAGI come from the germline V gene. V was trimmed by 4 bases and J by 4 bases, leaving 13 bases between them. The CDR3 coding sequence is TGTGCCAGCAGTTCCGGACAGTCGGTCTATGGCTACACCTTC. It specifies CASSSGQSVYGYTF.

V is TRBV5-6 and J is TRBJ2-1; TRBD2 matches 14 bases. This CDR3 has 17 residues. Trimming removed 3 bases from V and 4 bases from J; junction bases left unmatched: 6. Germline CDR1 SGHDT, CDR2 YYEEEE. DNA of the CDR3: TGTGCCAGCAGCTCCCGACTAGCGGGGGGGGTATACAATGAGCAGTTCTTC. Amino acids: CASSSRLAGGVYNEQFF.

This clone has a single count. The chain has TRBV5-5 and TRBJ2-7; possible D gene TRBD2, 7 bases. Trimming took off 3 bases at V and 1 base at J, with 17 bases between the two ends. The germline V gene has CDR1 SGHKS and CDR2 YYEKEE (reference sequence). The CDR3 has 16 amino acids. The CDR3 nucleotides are TGTGCCAGCAGCTCACTGGGGGGGGCCGGATCCTACGAGCAGTACTTC. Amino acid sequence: CASSSLGGAGSYEQYF. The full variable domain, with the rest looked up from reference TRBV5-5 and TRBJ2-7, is DAGVTQSPTHLIKTRGQQVTLRCSPISGHKSVSWYQQVLGQGPQFIFQYYEKEERGRGNFPDRFSARQFPNYSSELNVNALLLGDSALYLCASSSLGGAGSYEQYFGPGTRLTVT.

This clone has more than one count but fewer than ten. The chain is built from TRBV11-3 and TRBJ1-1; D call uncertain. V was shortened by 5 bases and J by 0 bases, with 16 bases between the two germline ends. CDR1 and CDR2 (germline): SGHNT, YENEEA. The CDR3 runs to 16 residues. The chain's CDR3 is CASSRWRGLMNTEAFF. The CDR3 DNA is TGTGCCAGCAGCCGTTGGAGAGGCCTCATGAACACTGAAGCTTTCTTT.

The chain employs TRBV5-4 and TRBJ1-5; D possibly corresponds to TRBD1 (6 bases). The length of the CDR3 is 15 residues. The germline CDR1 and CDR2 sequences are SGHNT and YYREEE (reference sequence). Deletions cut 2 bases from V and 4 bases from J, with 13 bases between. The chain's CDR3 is CASSFGQGPNQPQHF. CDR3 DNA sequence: TGTGCCAGCAGCTTCGGGCAGGGGCCTAATCAGCCCCAGCATTTT.

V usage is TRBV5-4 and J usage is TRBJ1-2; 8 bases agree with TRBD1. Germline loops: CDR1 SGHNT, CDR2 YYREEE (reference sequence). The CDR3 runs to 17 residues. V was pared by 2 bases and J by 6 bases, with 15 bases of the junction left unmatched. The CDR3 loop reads CASSFGQGIIGLNGYTF. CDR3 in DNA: TGTGCCAGCAGCTTCGGACAGGGTATAATTGGTTTGAATGGCTACACCTTC.

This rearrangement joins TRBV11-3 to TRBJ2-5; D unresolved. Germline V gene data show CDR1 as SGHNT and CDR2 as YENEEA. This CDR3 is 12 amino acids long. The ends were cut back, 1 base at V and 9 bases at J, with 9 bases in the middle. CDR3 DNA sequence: TGTGCCAGCAGCTTAGTAGGGCCTCCCCAGTACTTC. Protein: CASSLVGPPQYF.

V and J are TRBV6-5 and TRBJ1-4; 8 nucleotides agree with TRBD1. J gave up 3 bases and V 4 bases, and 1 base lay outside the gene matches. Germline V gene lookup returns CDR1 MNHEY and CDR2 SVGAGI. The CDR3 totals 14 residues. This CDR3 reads CASSWGQANEKLFF. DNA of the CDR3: TGTGCCAGCAGTTGGGGACAGGCTAATGAAAAACTGTTTTTT.

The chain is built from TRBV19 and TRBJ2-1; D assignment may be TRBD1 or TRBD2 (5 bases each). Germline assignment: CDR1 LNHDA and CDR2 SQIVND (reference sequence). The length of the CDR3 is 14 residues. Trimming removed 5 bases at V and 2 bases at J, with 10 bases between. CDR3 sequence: CASSSGGPYNEQFF. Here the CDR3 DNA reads TGTGCCAGTAGTTCTGGGGGACCCTACAATGAGCAGTTCTTC.

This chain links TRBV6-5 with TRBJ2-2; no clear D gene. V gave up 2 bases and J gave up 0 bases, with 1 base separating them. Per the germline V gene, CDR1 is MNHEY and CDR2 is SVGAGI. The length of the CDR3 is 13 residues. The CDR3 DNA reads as TGTGCCAGCAGTTACCCGAACACCGGGGAGCTGTTTTTT. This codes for CASSYPNTGELFF.

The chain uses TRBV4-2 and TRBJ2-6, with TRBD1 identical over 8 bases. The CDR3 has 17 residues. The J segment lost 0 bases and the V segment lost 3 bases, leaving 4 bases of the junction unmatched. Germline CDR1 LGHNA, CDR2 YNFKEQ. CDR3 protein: CASSHQGQGSGANVLTF. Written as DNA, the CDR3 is TGTGCCAGCAGCCATCAAGGACAGGGCTCTGGGGCCAACGTCCTGACTTTC.

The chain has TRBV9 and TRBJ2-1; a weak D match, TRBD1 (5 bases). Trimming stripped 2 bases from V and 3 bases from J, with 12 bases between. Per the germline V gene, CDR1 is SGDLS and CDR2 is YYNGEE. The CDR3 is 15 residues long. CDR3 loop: CASSVNGRDYNEQFF. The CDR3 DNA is TGTGCCAGCAGCGTCAACGGCAGGGACTACAATGAGCAGTTCTTC.

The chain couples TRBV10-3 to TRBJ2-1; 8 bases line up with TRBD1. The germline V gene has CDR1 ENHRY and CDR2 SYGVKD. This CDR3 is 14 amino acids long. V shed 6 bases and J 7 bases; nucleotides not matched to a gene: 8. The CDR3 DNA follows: TGTGCCATCAGCGCTGGACAGGGAAGAAATGAGCAGTTCTTC. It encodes CAISAGQGRNEQFF.

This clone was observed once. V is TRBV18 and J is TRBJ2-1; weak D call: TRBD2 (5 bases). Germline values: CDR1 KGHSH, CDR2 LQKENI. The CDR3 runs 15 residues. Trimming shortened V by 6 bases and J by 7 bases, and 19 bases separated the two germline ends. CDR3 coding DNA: TGTGCCAGCTCGCGGGCGGAGACGGGTTGGAATGAGCAGTTCTTC. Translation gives CASSRAETGWNEQFF. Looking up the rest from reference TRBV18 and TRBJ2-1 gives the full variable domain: NAGVMQNPRHLVRRRGQEARLRCSPMKGHSHVYWYRQLPEEGLKFMVYLQKENIIDESGMPKERFSAEFPKEGPSILRIQQVVRGDSAAYFCASSRAETGWNEQFFGPGTRLTVL.

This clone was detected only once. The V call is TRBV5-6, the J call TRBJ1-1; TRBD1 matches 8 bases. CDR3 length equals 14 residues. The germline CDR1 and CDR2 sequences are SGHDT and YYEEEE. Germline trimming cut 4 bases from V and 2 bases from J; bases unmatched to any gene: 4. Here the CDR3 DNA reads TGTGCCAGCAGCACAGGGACAGGAAACACTGAAGCTTTCTTT. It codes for CASSTGTGNTEAFF.

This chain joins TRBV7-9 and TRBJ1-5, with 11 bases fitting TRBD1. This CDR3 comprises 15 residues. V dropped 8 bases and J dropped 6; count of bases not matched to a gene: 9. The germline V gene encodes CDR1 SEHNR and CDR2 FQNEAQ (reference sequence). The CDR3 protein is CASAPGQGVSQPQHF. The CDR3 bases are TGTGCCAGCGCTCCGGGACAGGGGGTTTCTCAGCCCCAGCATTTT.

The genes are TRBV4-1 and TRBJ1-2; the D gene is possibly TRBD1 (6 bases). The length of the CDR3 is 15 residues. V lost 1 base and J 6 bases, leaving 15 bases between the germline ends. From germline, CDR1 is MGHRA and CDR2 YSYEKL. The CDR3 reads CASSQVRGRINGYTF. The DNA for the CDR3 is TGCGCCAGCAGCCAAGTGCGGGGGCGAATTAATGGCTACACCTTC.

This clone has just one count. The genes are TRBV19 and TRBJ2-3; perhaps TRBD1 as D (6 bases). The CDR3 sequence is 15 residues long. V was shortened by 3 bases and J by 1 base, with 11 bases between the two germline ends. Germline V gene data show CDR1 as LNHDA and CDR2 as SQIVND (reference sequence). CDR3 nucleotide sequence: TGTGCCAGTAGTATTCGGACAGCGGGCACAGATACGCAGTATTTT. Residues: CASSIRTAGTDTQYF.

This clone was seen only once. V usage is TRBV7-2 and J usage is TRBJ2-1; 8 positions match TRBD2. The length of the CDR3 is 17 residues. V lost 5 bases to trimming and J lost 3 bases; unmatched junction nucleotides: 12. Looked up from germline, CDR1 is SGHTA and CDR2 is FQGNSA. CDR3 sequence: CASSPRGAGGYYNEQFF. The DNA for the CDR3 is TGTGCCAGCAGCCCAAGGGGGGCGGGGGGATACTACAATGAGCAGTTCTTC. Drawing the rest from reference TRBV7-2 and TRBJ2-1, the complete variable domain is GAGVSQSPSNKVTEKGKDVELRCDPISGHTALYWYRQSLGQGLEFLIYFQGNSAPDKSGLPSDRFSAERTGGSVSTLTIQRTQQEDSAVYLCASSPRGAGGYYNEQFFGPGTRLTVL.

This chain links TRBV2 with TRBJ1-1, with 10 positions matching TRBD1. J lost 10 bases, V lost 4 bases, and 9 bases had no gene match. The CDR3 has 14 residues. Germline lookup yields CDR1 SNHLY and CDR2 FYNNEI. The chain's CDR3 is CASSGDRGRSTAFF. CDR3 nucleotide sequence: TGTGCCAGCAGTGGTGACAGGGGGCGTTCAACAGCTTTCTTT.

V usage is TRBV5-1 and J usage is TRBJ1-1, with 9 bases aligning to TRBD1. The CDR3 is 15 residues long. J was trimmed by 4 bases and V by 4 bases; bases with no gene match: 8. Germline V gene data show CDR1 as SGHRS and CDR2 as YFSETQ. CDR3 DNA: TGCGCCAGCAGCCTACAGGGACAGGGAGGCACTGAAGCTTTCTTT. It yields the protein CASSLQGQGGTEAFF.